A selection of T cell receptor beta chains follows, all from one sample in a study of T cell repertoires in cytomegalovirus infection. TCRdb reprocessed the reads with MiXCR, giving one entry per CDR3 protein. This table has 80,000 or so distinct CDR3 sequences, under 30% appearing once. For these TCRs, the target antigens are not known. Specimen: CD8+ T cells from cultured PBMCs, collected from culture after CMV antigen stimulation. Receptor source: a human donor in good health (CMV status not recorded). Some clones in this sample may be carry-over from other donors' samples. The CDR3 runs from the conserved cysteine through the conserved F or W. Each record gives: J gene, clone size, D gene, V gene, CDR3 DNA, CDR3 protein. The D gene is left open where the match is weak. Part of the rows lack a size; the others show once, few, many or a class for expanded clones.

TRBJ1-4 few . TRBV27 TGTGCCAGCAAGAGGGTGAATGAAAAACTGTTTTTT CASKRVNEKLFF
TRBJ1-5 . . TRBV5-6 TGTGCCAGCAGCTTGGCGGCAGGTTTTAGCAATCAGCCCCAGCATTTT CASSLAAGFSNQPQHF
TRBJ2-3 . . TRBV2 TGTGCCAGCAGTGAATACAGCAGGGGCACAGATACGCAGTATTTT CASSEYSRGTDTQYF
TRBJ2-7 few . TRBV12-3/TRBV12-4 TGTGCCAGCAGTTTTATGGGCGGAACCGAGCAGTACTTC CASSFMGGTEQYF
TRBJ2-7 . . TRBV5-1 TGCGCCAGCAGCAACCGACAGGAGAGCTACGAGCAGTACTTC CASSNRQESYEQYF
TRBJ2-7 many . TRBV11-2 TGTGCCAGCAGCTTAACCCGGGACAACGAGGGCGAGCAGTACTTC CASSLTRDNEGEQYF
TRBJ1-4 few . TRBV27 TGTGCCAGCACCCCTGCCGGCGTCGGGTATGAAAAACTGTTTTTT CASTPAGVGYEKLFF
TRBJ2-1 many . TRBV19 TGTGCCAGTAGTCGGGGAAGGGGGGGTGTAACGGAGGAGCAGTTCTTC CASSRGRGGVTEEQFF
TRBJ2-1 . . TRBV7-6 TGTGCCAGCAGCTTAGTCCGAGAGCAGTTCTTC CASSLVREQFF
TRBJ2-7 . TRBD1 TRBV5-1 TGCGCCAGCAGCCCTACATACGGACAGGGGCGCGAGCAGTACTTC CASSPTYGQGREQYF
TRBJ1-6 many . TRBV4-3 TGCGCCAGCAGCCAAGGGCTTTGGACAGCCAATTCACCCCTCCACTTT CASSQGLWTANSPLHF
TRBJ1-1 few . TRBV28 TGTGCCAGCAGTTTATTTCAGACGAAGATGAACACTGAAGCTTTCTTT CASSLFQTKMNTEAFF
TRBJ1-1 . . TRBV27 TGTGCCAGCAGTTACCGGGACAAGAACACTGAAGCTTTCTTT CASSYRDKNTEAFF
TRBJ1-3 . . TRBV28 TGTGCCAGCAGCGACAGGACCTCTGGAAACACCATATATTTT CASSDRTSGNTIYF